This T cell receptor beta chain was identified in a study of CD8+CD57+ T cells in acquired aplastic anemia (dated by TCRdb to the late 2010s). For context, the study as a whole: DNA extracted from sorted CD4+ and CD8+ cells had a mean of around 3.3 ug, with a range of roughly 0.19 to 27.4 ug. CD8+CD57+ expansion was defined as a frequency above the mean frequency observed in healthy subjects.

Regarding this clonotype: This receptor's antigen is unknown. No much larger clonotype is one base removed from it; base qualities were not supplied.

Genomic DNA was used as template for profiling of TCR beta VDJ combinations and CDR3 sequences. TCR repertoire sequencing was run on an Illumina HiSeq 2000. Processing in the source paper ran as follows. Repertoires were assessed using TRBV/TRBJ rearrangement plots, CDR3 size and DJ length profiles, and Simpson's diversity index. Whichever DNA sequence was most abundant in the deep sequencing data was defined as the immunodominant clone. CDR3 amino acid sequences were screened for sharing across subjects and were compared with published repertoires and the VDJdb database. TCRdb reanalyzed the raw reads on its own, using fastp at Q25 for trimming and MiXCR for clone calling, and kept in-frame beta chains. Rows merge per CDR3 protein into single entries with the most common DNA and genes. TCRdb, not the authors, supplied the V and J calls. In all, the sample holds approximately 250,000 distinct CDR3 sequences, and 70% to 85% of those were seen once. Of the sample, 40% to 50% falls within the top ten clones.

The paper's findings and limits, for the study overall: Roughly 30 CD8+ CDR3 sequences were found to be shared between patients and controls, but these sequences appeared to be highly expressed in patients and within the immunodominant clones of the patients. No significant difference in CD8+ Simpson's diversity was found between patients and healthy controls (P=0.060).

Via the germline V gene, CDR1 is SNHLY and CDR2 FYNNEI. Cut back by 8 bases and 2 bases, the V and J ends lie 14 bases apart. Reading from cysteine to phenylalanine, the CDR3 counts 14 amino acids. The read is trimmed to its CDR3 DNA, 42 bases read in frame from base 1. Patients chosen for sequencing had shown expansion of CD8+CD57+ cells by flow cytometry. Every patient had a diagnosis of severe acquired aplastic anemia based on International Study of Aplastic Anemia and Agranulocytosis and Camitta criteria. Patients had received no therapy at the time of blood sampling. The study deep-sequenced TCR repertoires of sorted CD4+ and CD8+ blood T cells from severe aplastic anemia patients and healthy subjects. Patients were enrolled in the USA under clinicaltrials.gov protocols 00001620, 01623167, 00001397, 00071045, 00081523 and 00961064. Ficoll-Paque density gradient centrifugation was used to isolate peripheral blood mononuclear cells. CD4+ and CD8+ T cells were sorted by FACS or magnetic beads before DNA extraction.

Sequenced sample: sorted CD4+, CD8+, or CD8+CD57+ T cells (not recorded which) from PBMCs. The rearranged chain carries TRBV2 and TRBJ2-3; the D gene is possibly TRBD2, with 5 bases matching. The clonotype comes from a human donor with aplastic anemia. The CDR3 protein is CASGFGGTTDTQYF. The nucleotide sequence reads as follows: TGTGCCAGCGGTTTCGGAGGCACCACAGATACGCAGTATTTT. The reference TRBV2 and TRBJ2-3 proteins fill in what lies around the CDR3, so the full variable domain reads EPEVTQTPSHQVTQMGQEVILRCVPISNHLYFYWYRQILGQKVEFLVSFYNNEISEKSEIFDDQFSVERPDGSNFTLKIRSTKLEDSAMYFCASGFGGTTDTQYFGPGTRLTVL.